The 11 T cell receptor beta chains listed next were all sequenced from one sample in a study of molecular identifiers for immune sequencing clone quantification. TCRdb fed the PCR reads into MiXCR, producing one record per CDR3 protein. This repertoire shows 55,000 to 75,000 distinct CDR3 sequences, 15% to 20% found once; its top ten account for 1.5% to 1.9%. Sequencing input: naive CD8+ T cells from blood, with Jurkat cell RNA spiked in. Subset: FACS-sorted CD8+CD4-CCR7+CD45RA+ naive T cells. These receptors came from a human donor in good health. Some libraries in this study had Jurkat cell RNA spiked in.

The chain links TRBV7-2 to TRBJ2-1, with TRBD2 as a possible D gene (5 bases). The CDR3 sequence is 17 residues long. V was trimmed by 5 bases and J by 0 bases, leaving 17 bases between them. Germline values: CDR1 SGHTA, CDR2 FQGNSA. In nucleotides, the CDR3 is TGTGCCAGCAGCCCGACCGGGGTGTGGAGCTCCTACAATGAGCAGTTCTTC. Translation gives CASSPTGVWSSYNEQFF. Drawing the rest from reference TRBV7-2 and TRBJ2-1, the complete variable domain is GAGVSQSPSNKVTEKGKDVELRCDPISGHTALYWYRQSLGQGLEFLIYFQGNSAPDKSGLPSDRFSAERTGGSVSTLTIQRTQQEDSAVYLCASSPTGVWSSYNEQFFGPGTRLTVL.

This clonotype has ten or more counts. The CDR3 loop is CASSPNRQLNTGELFF. DNA of the CDR3: TGTGCCAGCAGCCCGAATAGACAGCTTAACACCGGGGAGCTGTTTTTT. V is TRBV7-7 and J is TRBJ2-2; weak D call: TRBD1 (5 bases). Germline V lookup: CDR1 SSHAT, CDR2 FNYEAQ (reference sequence). The CDR3 extends over 16 amino acids. V was clipped by 5 bases and J by 2 bases, with 15 bases between them.

About this clonotype: This may arise from a read error, as a much more abundant clone is one base away. The CDR3 nucleotides are TGTGCCGGCAGCCCGGTGGGGACTAGCGGCACAGATACGCAGTATTTT. Residues: CAGSPVGTSGTDTQYF. The chain joins TRBV7-3 to TRBJ2-3; TRBD2 matches at 10 bases. The CDR3 length is 16 residues. CDR1 SGHTA and CDR2 FQGTGA come from the germline V gene.

This clonotype was seen a few times. CDR3 region: CASSVGDSYNEQFF. CDR3 in DNA: TGTGCCAGCAGCGTAGGTGACTCCTACAATGAGCAGTTCTTC. The chain carries TRBV9 and TRBJ2-1; D is ambiguous. Looked up from germline, CDR1 is SGDLS and CDR2 is YYNGEE. Trimming took off 0 bases at V and 0 bases at J, with 4 bases between the two ends. The CDR3 contains 14 residues. The entire variable domain, with the rest obtained from reference TRBV9 and TRBJ2-1, is as follows: DSGVTQTPKHLITATGQRVTLRCSPRSGDLSVYWYQQSLDQGLQFLIQYYNGEERAKGNILERFSAQQFPDLHSELNLSSLELGDSALYFCASSVGDSYNEQFFGPGTRLTVL.

This clonotype has at least ten counts. The chain is built from TRBV7-9 and TRBJ1-1; TRBD1 agrees at 12 bases. CDR1 is SEHNR and CDR2 is FQNEAQ in the germline V gene (reference sequence). Trimming removed 5 bases from V and 5 bases from J; junction bases left unmatched: 6. The CDR3 totals 15 residues. CDR3 bases: TGTGCCAGCAGCCTGGGACAGGGGGCGCGAACTGAAGCTTTCTTT. This sequence encodes CASSLGQGARTEAFF.

This clonotype was seen at least ten times. CDR3 loop: CASRPLELSYNEQFF. The CDR3 DNA is TGTGCCAGCAGGCCCCTGGAACTATCCTACAATGAGCAGTTCTTC. This chain joins TRBV6-1 and TRBJ2-1; D not resolved. CDR1 is MNHNS and CDR2 is SASEGT in the germline V gene. V lost 6 bases, J lost 1 base, and 13 bases lay in between. The CDR3 sequence is 15 residues long.

This clonotype was recorded many times. This chain joins TRBV29-1 and TRBJ2-7; D gene ambiguous. Germline V lookup: CDR1 SQVTM, CDR2 ANQGSEA. The V end lost 7 bases, the J end lost 1 base, and 14 bases lay between the germline ends. The length of the CDR3 is 13 residues. CDR3 in amino acids: CSAIITSSYEQYF. The CDR3, as DNA: TGCAGCGCTATAATCACAAGTTCCTACGAGCAGTACTTC.

This clonotype was found a few times. V and J are TRBV20-1 and TRBJ2-1; 8 bases agree with TRBD2. The CDR3 is 20 residues long. With 3 bases clipped from V and 4 bases from J, the junction kept 23 bases outside the gene matches. CDR1 is DFQATT, CDR2 SNEGSKA, per germline (reference sequence). Here the CDR3 reads CSASPMTEAGDQVWYNEQFF. In DNA, the CDR3 is TGCAGTGCTAGTCCCATGACTGAAGCGGGAGATCAGGTATGGTACAATGAGCAGTTCTTC.

This clonotype was seen at least ten times. This chain joins TRBV4-2 and TRBJ2-1; 10 nucleotides line up with TRBD2. With V trimmed by 0 bases and J by 9 bases, 11 bases remained unmatched. This CDR3 has 17 residues. Per germline, CDR1 LGHNA and CDR2 YNFKEQ. This CDR3 reads CASSQDLASGSGGEQFF. CDR3 in DNA: TGTGCCAGCAGCCAAGATTTGGCTAGCGGGAGTGGAGGTGAGCAGTTCTTC.

This clonotype was picked up a small number of times. The chain joins TRBV12-3 or TRBV12-4 to TRBJ2-1, with TRBD2 identical over 9 bases. Germline trimming cut 7 bases from V and 10 bases from J; bases unmatched to any gene: 8. CDR3 length: 13 amino acids. The CDR3 loop is CASTSGEVGEQFF. Written as DNA, the CDR3 is TGTGCCAGCACTAGCGGGGAGGTAGGGGAGCAGTTCTTC.

The genes are TRBV6-5 and TRBJ2-7, with D perhaps TRBD1 (6 bases). V was trimmed by 6 bases and J by 2 bases, leaving 14 bases between them. The germline CDR1 and CDR2 sequences are MNHEY and SVGAGI. The CDR3 is 14 amino acids. CDR3 protein: CASSLGQTAYEQYF. CDR3 bases: TGTGCCAGCAGCCTTGGACAGACAGCCTACGAGCAGTACTTC.